The 20 T cell receptor beta chains given below trace back to one sample, sequenced in a study of blood T cell repertoires in COVID-19. TCRdb's copy holds only in-frame clones and misses some; the assay was immunoSEQ multiplex PCR. The table lists 130,000 to 150,000 clones, about four fifths of them singletons. Specimen: peripheral blood. Every receptor here comes from a woman aged 70-85 years with COVID-19, enrolled during active disease.

The rearrangement uses TRBV10-3 and TRBJ2-7; 15 bases align to TRBD2. The junction had 5 bases not matched to a gene; V was cut back by 7 bases and J by 4 bases. Germline values: CDR1 ENHRY, CDR2 SYGVKD. The CDR3 loop spans 15 amino acids. In nucleotides, the CDR3 is TGTGCCATCATCGAGGGACTAGCGGGGGGTTACGAGCAGTACTTC. Translating gives CAIIEGLAGGYEQYF.

The rearrangement joins TRBV7-6 to TRBJ2-5; TRBD2 matches 8 bases. In germline, CDR1 is SGHVS, CDR2 FNYEAQ. V was pared by 3 bases and J by 9 bases, with 9 bases of the junction left unmatched. The CDR3 has 14 amino acids. CDR3 sequence: CASSLGSGDGAQYF. CDR3 in DNA: TGTGCCAGCAGCTTGGGTAGCGGGGACGGGGCCCAGTACTTC. The variable domain in full, with the rest retrieved from reference TRBV7-6 and TRBJ2-5, is GAGVSQSPRYKVTKRGQDVALRCDPISGHVSLYWYRQALGQGPEFLTYFNYEAQQDKSGLPNDRFSAERPEGSISTLTIQRTEQRDSAMYRCASSLGSGDGAQYFGPGTRLLVL.

The gene calls are TRBV7-9 and TRBJ1-6, with 8 bases that match TRBD1. The CDR3 consists of 16 residues. The germline V gene has CDR1 SEHNR and CDR2 FQNEAQ (reference sequence). J gave up 5 bases and V 5 bases, and 8 bases lay outside the gene matches. This chain's CDR3 is CASSPTPGGNNSPLHF. CDR3 nucleotides: TGTGCCAGCAGCCCGACCCCAGGGGGCAATAATTCACCCCTCCACTTT.

The rearrangement links TRBV9 to TRBJ1-2; perhaps TRBD1 as D (6 bases). The CDR3 runs 15 residues. V lost 3 bases and J lost 8, with 20 bases in between. CDR1 and CDR2 (germline): SGDLS, YYNGEE. CDR3 DNA: TGTGCCAGCAGCGAGGGGGACCCACCGATCTTCGGCTACACCTTC. It yields the protein CASSEGDPPIFGYTF.

V and J are TRBV27 and TRBJ2-1; D might be TRBD1 (6 bases). Trimming pared 4 bases from V and 5 bases from J, leaving 9 bases between. In germline, CDR1 is MNHEY, CDR2 SMNVEV (reference sequence). The CDR3 contains 13 residues. CDR3 sequence: CASSSYRDNEQFF. The DNA of the CDR3 is TGTGCCAGCAGTTCCTACAGGGACAATGAGCAGTTCTTC.

V is TRBV10-3 and J is TRBJ2-4; 10 bases align to TRBD2. The CDR3 spans 16 residues. The V and J ends lost 11 bases and 8 bases, in that order; junction bases with no gene match: 18. In germline, CDR1 is ENHRY, CDR2 SYGVKD. The CDR3 reads CAARSASGGHGDIQYF. The CDR3 region has the DNA TGTGCCGCGCGATCGGCTAGCGGGGGCCACGGGGACATTCAGTACTTC.

The gene calls are TRBV5-1 and TRBJ2-5; a possible D gene is TRBD1 (6 bases). CDR1 is SGHRS, CDR2 YFSETQ, per germline. The V end was cut by 6 bases, the J end by 4 bases, with 19 bases between. This CDR3 is built from 15 residues. In DNA, the CDR3 is TGCGCCAGCACCTGGTCTGGGGGCTTCGGAGAGACCCAGTACTTC. It translates to CASTWSGGFGETQYF.

There are a few counts of this clone. The chain combines TRBV5-4 with TRBJ1-6; weak D call: TRBD1 (6 bases). The CDR3 consists of 16 residues. V was trimmed by 4 bases and J by 5 bases, leaving 16 bases between them. In germline, CDR1 is SGHNT, CDR2 YYREEE (reference sequence). The chain's CDR3 is CASSGRGGEDNSPLHF. The CDR3 DNA reads as TGTGCCAGCAGCGGGAGGGGGGGCGAGGATAATTCACCCCTCCACTTT.

The rearrangement joins TRBV5-5 to TRBJ2-7, with TRBD1 identical over 9 bases. Germline CDR1 reads SGHKS; CDR2 reads YYEKEE (reference sequence). The CDR3 runs to 16 residues. V trimming: 0 bases; J trimming: 4 bases; junction bases outside the gene matches: 8. DNA of the CDR3: TGTGCCAGCAGCTTGGATTTGGGGACAGGGAGTTACGAGCAGTACTTC. It translates to CASSLDLGTGSYEQYF.

The chain has TRBV7-9 and TRBJ1-1, with D possibly TRBD1 on 5 matching bases. Germline lookup yields CDR1 SEHNR and CDR2 FQNEAQ (reference sequence). This CDR3 region has 14 residues. V was trimmed by 5 bases and J by 0 bases, leaving 10 bases between them. The DNA of the CDR3 is TGTGCCAGCAGCCGTGGACACATGAACACTGAAGCTTTCTTT. Protein product: CASSRGHMNTEAFF.

This chain links TRBV28 with TRBJ2-7; 10 bases fit TRBD2. CDR1 MDHEN and CDR2 SYDVKM come from the germline V gene. The CDR3 length is 15 residues. V lost 5 bases, J lost 2 bases, and 6 bases stayed unmatched. The CDR3 loop is CASSPSLAGAYEQYF. In DNA form, the CDR3 reads TGTGCCAGCAGTCCCTCCCTAGCGGGGGCCTACGAGCAGTACTTC.

This rearrangement joins TRBV5-1 to TRBJ2-3, with a tentative D call TRBD2 (5 bases). The CDR3 covers 14 residues. Germline CDR1 and CDR2: SGHRS and YFSETQ. With 0 bases removed from V and 4 bases from J, the gap between germline ends came to 9 bases. The CDR3 bases are TGCGCCAGCAGCTTGGAAGGAGGCGCAGATACGCAGTATTTT. It encodes CASSLEGGADTQYF. Filled out from reference TRBV5-1 and TRBJ2-3, the complete variable domain reads KAGVTQTPRYLIKTRGQQVTLSCSPISGHRSVSWYQQTPGQGLQFLFEYFSETQRNKGNFPGRFSGRQFSNSRSEMNVSTLELGDSALYLCASSLEGGADTQYFGPGTRLTVL.

The CDR3 sequence: CASTRDSPYEQYF. For the CDR3, the DNA is TGTGCCAGTACCCGGGACAGCCCCTACGAGCAGTACTTC. The chain carries TRBV19 and TRBJ2-7, with TRBD1 matching over 7 bases. This CDR3 is built from 13 residues. Germline V gene sequence: CDR1 LNHDA, CDR2 SQIVND (reference sequence). The V segment lost 7 bases and the J segment 2 bases; nucleotides outside the gene matches: 5.

The CDR3 here is CASSLLGRGRGDEQYF. In DNA, the CDR3 is TGTGCCAGCAGCTTACTAGGCAGGGGGAGAGGTGACGAGCAGTACTTC. The chain is built from TRBV11-2 and TRBJ2-7; 7 bases fit TRBD1. V lost 2 bases, J lost 5 bases, and 12 bases stayed unmatched. The CDR3 runs 16 residues. The germline V gene encodes CDR1 SGHAT and CDR2 FQNNGV.

This clone was found a few times. The DNA of the CDR3 is TGTGCCAGCAGCTTAGAGGCAGGGAACCCCTACGAGCAGTACTTC. Protein sequence: CASSLEAGNPYEQYF. This chain joins TRBV7-9 and TRBJ2-7, with D possibly being TRBD1 (5 bases). Trimming removed 1 base from V and 2 bases from J, with 12 bases in between. Looked up from germline, CDR1 is SEHNR and CDR2 is FQNEAQ (reference sequence). CDR3 length: 15 amino acids. The full variable domain, its missing parts supplied by reference TRBV7-9 and TRBJ2-7, is DTGVSQNPRHKITKRGQNVTFRCDPISEHNRLYWYRQTLGQGPEFLTYFQNEAQLEKSRLLSDRFSAERPKGSFSTLEIQRTEQGDSAMYLCASSLEAGNPYEQYFGPGTRLTVT.

The genes are TRBV7-9 and TRBJ1-1; the D gene is possibly TRBD1 (5 bases). Germline CDR1 reads SEHNR; CDR2 reads FQNEAQ (reference sequence). CDR3 length: 17 residues. The V gene lost 0 bases and the J gene lost 1 base, with 15 bases spanning the gap. CDR3 DNA: TGTGCCAGCAGCTTAGCGGTAGGGGCCATCAAGAACACTGAAGCTTTCTTT. Amino acids: CASSLAVGAIKNTEAFF. The complete variable domain, with remaining parts taken from reference TRBV7-9 and TRBJ1-1, reads DTGVSQNPRHKITKRGQNVTFRCDPISEHNRLYWYRQTLGQGPEFLTYFQNEAQLEKSRLLSDRFSAERPKGSFSTLEIQRTEQGDSAMYLCASSLAVGAIKNTEAFFGQGTRLTVV.

V gene TRBV19 combines with J gene TRBJ1-2, with 12 bases identical to TRBD1. The V and J ends lost 8 bases and 8 bases, in that order; junction bases with no gene match: 9. The CDR3 totals 14 residues. Germline loops: CDR1 LNHDA, CDR2 SQIVND (reference sequence). The CDR3 bases are TGTGCCAGTGTCGGGACAGGGGGCGCTGGGGGCTACACCTTC. It codes for CASVGTGGAGGYTF.

This chain uses TRBV7-2 with TRBJ1-6, with D uncertain. Per the germline V gene, CDR1 is SGHTA and CDR2 is FQGNSA. This CDR3 region has 13 residues. V was pared by 2 bases and J by 6 bases, with 5 bases between. The CDR3 DNA is TGTGCCAGCAGCTTACCTGTTAATTCACCCCTCCACTTT. This gives the protein CASSLPVNSPLHF. Complete variable domain (other parts from reference TRBV7-2 and TRBJ1-6): GAGVSQSPSNKVTEKGKDVELRCDPISGHTALYWYRQSLGQGLEFLIYFQGNSAPDKSGLPSDRFSAERTGGSVSTLTIQRTQQEDSAVYLCASSLPVNSPLHFGNGTRLTVT.

V is TRBV6-6 and J is TRBJ1-2, with TRBD1 as a possible D gene (6 bases). The germline V gene encodes CDR1 MNHNY and CDR2 SVGAGI (reference sequence). Trimming cost V 5 bases and J 5 bases, with 21 bases left between them. The CDR3 has 16 amino acids. CDR3: CASSPRGGAGLYGYTF. The CDR3 DNA follows: TGTGCCAGCAGTCCCCGAGGGGGGGCGGGTCTGTATGGCTACACCTTC.

The chain recombines TRBV2 with TRBJ1-2; 9 nucleotides line up with TRBD1. V was clipped by 6 bases and J by 4 bases; unmatched bases: 6. The germline V gene encodes CDR1 SNHLY and CDR2 FYNNEI. This CDR3 region has 14 residues. The CDR3 protein is CASRTGQGPYGYTF. The DNA of the CDR3 is TGTGCCAGCAGGACGGGACAGGGACCCTATGGCTACACCTTC.